Listed below are T cell receptor beta chains from one sample, sequenced in a study of blood T cell repertoires in COVID-19. Repertoires were generated with immunoSEQ multiplex PCR, while TCRdb's copy carries only in-frame clones and drops some. Of 200,000 to 300,000 clones in the sample, nearly 85% were seen once. The sequencing sample was made of peripheral blood. These receptors were obtained from a human donor in a cohort sampled during active COVID-19. Both conserved end residues are part of each CDR3. A D gene is named only where the DNA matches it firmly. Some rows mark clone size as missing; the rest say once, few, many or name a class of expanded clone.

V	size	D	J	CDR3	DNA
TRBV5-1	-	-	TRBJ2-6	CASSFFQGSGANVLTF	TGCGCCAGCAGCTTTTTTCAGGGTTCCGGGGCCAACGTCCTGACTTTC
TRBV7-9	-	TRBD1	TRBJ2-7	CASSPRQGFVAYEQYF	TGTGCCAGCAGCCCAAGACAGGGATTCGTGGCCTACGAGCAGTACTTC
TRBV12-3/TRBV12-4	-	TRBD1	TRBJ1-2	CASRVTGGNGYTF	TGTGCCAGCAGAGTAACAGGGGGCAATGGCTACACCTTC
TRBV24-1	-	-	TRBJ1-1	CATSDSRPANTEAFF	TGTGCCACCAGTGATTCTAGACCCGCGAACACTGAAGCTTTCTTT
TRBV5-5	once	-	TRBJ1-5	CASSLRGSDQPQHF	TGTGCCAGCAGCTTAAGGGGGAGCGATCAGCCCCAGCATTTT
TRBV30	-	-	TRBJ1-5	CAWANNPGVPQHF	TGTGCCTGGGCAAACAACCCCGGGGTGCCCCAGCATTTT
TRBV9	-	-	TRBJ1-6	CASSSLSSPLHF	TGTGCCAGCAGCTCCCTCTCTTCACCCCTCCACTTT
TRBV19	-	-	TRBJ2-4	CASSNQGSGDIQYF	TGTGCCAGTAGTAACCAGGGCTCAGGGGACATTCAGTACTTC
TRBV6-5	once	-	TRBJ1-1	CASSYEGNTEAFF	TGTGCCAGCAGTTACGAGGGCAACACTGAAGCTTTCTTT
TRBV20-1	-	TRBD1	TRBJ1-2	CSASEGQGYTF	TGCAGTGCTAGCGAGGGACAGGGCTACACCTTC
TRBV11-2	-	-	TRBJ2-7	CASSSGSRSYEQYF	TGTGCCAGCAGCTCCGGGTCTCGGTCCTACGAGCAGTACTTC
TRBV5-4	-	-	TRBJ2-3	CASSPPGLGTDTQYF	TGTGCCAGCAGCCCGCCAGGGTTAGGCACAGATACGCAGTATTTT
TRBV6-1	-	-	TRBJ1-2	CASSEAFGYTF	TGTGCCAGCAGTGAAGCCTTTGGCTACACCTTC
TRBV2	-	TRBD2	TRBJ2-5	CASSSQFGGVEETQYF	TGTGCCAGCAGTTCCCAATTCGGGGGGGTAGAGGAGACCCAGTACTTC
TRBV6-5	-	-	TRBJ2-3	CASSSRQSSTDTQYF	TGTGCCAGCAGTAGCCGACAGTCTAGCACAGATACGCAGTATTTT
TRBV10-3	-	-	TRBJ2-6	CAISESTQSSGANVLTF	TGTGCCATCAGTGAGTCGACACAAAGCTCTGGGGCCAACGTCCTGACTTTC
TRBV18	-	-	TRBJ1-1	CASSRPGNTEAFF	TGTGCCAGCTCTCGCCCCGGGAACACTGAAGCTTTCTTT
TRBV28	-	TRBD1	TRBJ2-7	CASSLPTGAAYEQYF	TGTGCCAGCAGTTTACCGACAGGGGCCGCCTACGAGCAGTACTTC
TRBV28	-	TRBD1	TRBJ2-5	CASCRDRGPETQYF	TGTGCCAGCTGCCGGGACAGGGGGCCAGAGACCCAGTACTTC
TRBV11-3	-	-	TRBJ2-1	CASSLGAYNEQFF	TGTGCCAGCAGCTTAGGGGCATACAATGAGCAGTTCTTC
TRBV3-1/TRBV3-2	-	-	TRBJ1-5	CASSQGVLNQHF	TGTGCCAGCAGCCAGGGAGTTTTAAACCAGCATTTT
TRBV30	-	-	TRBJ1-1	CARGQNTEAFF	TGTGCCCGTGGACAAAACACTGAAGCTTTCTTT
TRBV6-6	few	TRBD2	TRBJ2-2	CASSQLAGGNTGELFF	TGTGCCAGCAGCCAACTAGCGGGAGGGAACACCGGGGAGCTGTTTTTT
TRBV5-6	-	TRBD1	TRBJ1-4	CASSKGQHHEKLFF	TGTGCCAGCAGCAAGGGACAGCACCATGAAAAACTGTTTTTT
TRBV27	-	-	TRBJ2-2	CASSSTTNTGELFF	TGTGCCAGCAGTTCGACAACGAACACCGGGGAGCTGTTTTTT
TRBV3-1/TRBV3-2	-	-	TRBJ1-1	CASSPVMNTEAFF	TGTGCCAGCAGCCCGGTTATGAACACTGAAGCTTTCTTT
TRBV6-1	-	-	TRBJ1-5	CASSEKSGGAASNQPQHF	TGTGCCAGCAGTGAAAAGTCGGGGGGGGCGGCTAGCAATCAGCCCCAGCATTTT
TRBV20-1	-	-	TRBJ2-7	CSAGTSYEQYF	TGCAGTGCTGGGACATCTTACGAGCAGTACTTC
TRBV3-1/TRBV3-2	few	-	TRBJ1-6	CASSQVRVNSPLHF	TGTGCCAGCAGCCAAGTCAGGGTTAATTCACCCCTCCACTTT
TRBV5-5	-	-	TRBJ1-4	CASSPQGVPNEKLFF	TGTGCCAGCAGCCCACAGGGAGTACCTAATGAAAAACTGTTTTTT
TRBV2	-	-	TRBJ2-2	CASTLGKGGRAGELFF	TGTGCCAGCACCCTGGGGAAAGGAGGGCGGGCCGGGGAGCTGTTTTTT
TRBV4-1	-	-	TRBJ1-2	CASSQPVGGDYGYTF	TGCGCCAGCAGCCAACCAGTCGGGGGAGACTATGGCTACACCTTC
TRBV5-1	-	TRBD1	TRBJ2-5	CASSWGQVGQETQYF	TGCGCCAGCAGCTGGGGACAGGTTGGCCAAGAGACCCAGTACTTC
TRBV5-1	-	TRBD1	TRBJ2-5	CASSPRTGMSETQYF	TGCGCCAGCAGCCCTAGGACAGGGATGAGCGAGACCCAGTACTTC
TRBV3-1/TRBV3-2	-	-	TRBJ2-5	CASSQVRLQETQYF	TGTGCCAGCAGCCAAGTCAGGCTCCAAGAGACCCAGTACTTC
TRBV27	-	-	TRBJ1-2	CASSSTAGEALGGYTF	TGTGCCAGCAGTTCAACCGCGGGGGAAGCTCTGGGTGGCTACACCTTC
TRBV7-6	once	TRBD1	TRBJ2-7	CASSPSDRATYEQYF	TGTGCCAGCAGCCCCTCGGACAGGGCGACCTACGAGCAGTACTTC
TRBV18	-	TRBD1	TRBJ1-5	CASSLQGGRNQPQHF	TGTGCCAGCTCACTCCAGGGGGGTCGCAATCAGCCCCAGCATTTT
TRBV18	-	-	TRBJ1-1	CASSPQGKTEAFF	TGTGCCAGCTCACCTCAGGGGAAAACTGAAGCTTTCTTT
TRBV2	-	-	TRBJ1-4	CASRTRDNEKLFF	TGTGCCAGCAGAACGCGGGACAATGAAAAACTGTTTTTT
TRBV6-1	few	-	TRBJ1-6	CASSEGALGSPLHF	TGTGCCAGCAGTGAAGGGGCTCTGGGTTCACCCCTCCACTTT
TRBV5-1	once	TRBD1	TRBJ1-4	CASSRTGAGATNEKLFF	TGCGCCAGCAGCCGTACAGGGGCCGGTGCAACTAATGAAAAACTGTTTTTT
TRBV6-5	once	TRBD1	TRBJ1-2	CASRAGTGGGSYTF	TGTGCCAGCAGAGCCGGGACAGGGGGGGGGAGCTACACCTTC
TRBV6-5	few	-	TRBJ1-6	CASSLQGGNSPLHF	TGTGCCAGCTCCCTACAAGGGGGTAATTCACCCCTCCACTTT
TRBV10-2	-	TRBD2	TRBJ2-5	CASSVTSAQETQYF	TGCGCCAGCAGCGTCACTAGCGCCCAAGAGACCCAGTACTTC
TRBV30	-	-	TRBJ2-7	CAWNRGSSYEQYF	TGTGCCTGGAACCGGGGGTCGTCCTACGAGCAGTACTTC
TRBV10-3	few	TRBD1	TRBJ1-6	CATRDRSSPLHF	TGTGCCACCAGGGACAGAAGCTCACCCCTCCACTTT
TRBV10-3	many	-	TRBJ1-6	CAISELGNSPLHF	TGTGCCATCAGTGAGCTCGGTAATTCACCCCTCCACTTT
TRBV10-1	-	TRBD1	TRBJ2-7	CASSEPAGTGATYEQYF	TGCGCCAGCAGTGAGCCGGCCGGGACAGGGGCCACCTACGAGCAGTACTTC
TRBV19	-	-	TRBJ2-3	CASRGGQQSYTDTQYF	TGTGCCAGTAGGGGGGGACAGCAGAGCTACACAGATACGCAGTATTTT
TRBV18	-	TRBD1	TRBJ1-6	CASSPDRGSGNSPLHF	TGTGCCAGCTCACCCGACAGGGGAAGCGGTAATTCACCCCTCCACTTT
TRBV9	-	-	TRBJ1-5	CASSQHSDYQPQHF	TGTGCCAGCAGCCAACATTCCGATTATCAGCCCCAGCATTTT
TRBV5-1	-	-	TRBJ1-1	CASSLASGGTEAFF	TGCGCCAGCAGCTTGGCCAGCGGTGGCACTGAAGCTTTCTTT
TRBV18	-	-	TRBJ2-7	CASSPMEAGFGEQYF	TGTGCCAGCTCACCAATGGAAGCAGGTTTCGGCGAGCAGTACTTC
TRBV2	-	TRBD1	TRBJ2-4	CASSEDRGYIQYF	TGTGCCAGCAGTGAGGACAGGGGTTACATTCAGTACTTC
TRBV5-8	-	TRBD2	TRBJ2-1	CASSLGGRPYNEQFF	TGTGCCAGCAGCTTAGGCGGGAGGCCATACAATGAGCAGTTCTTC
TRBV27	-	TRBD1	TRBJ2-2	CASSFLTGTGPGELFF	TGTGCCAGCAGTTTCCTAACCGGGACAGGACCCGGGGAGCTGTTTTTT
TRBV20-1	-	TRBD2	TRBJ2-5	CSASVPSGGRFQETQYF	TGCAGTGCTAGTGTGCCTAGCGGGGGGCGTTTCCAAGAGACCCAGTACTTC
TRBV29-1	once	-	TRBJ1-4	CSVKRQETNEKLFF	TGCAGCGTTAAAAGACAGGAGACTAATGAAAAACTGTTTTTT